The 10 T cell receptor beta chains below come from one sample, sequenced in a study of blood T cells in healthy people across ages. Alongside a J-beta primer mix, a sample-barcoded 5' primer served in a second PCR lasting about 7 to 11 cycles. TCRdb fed the 5' RACE reads into MiXCR, producing one record per CDR3 protein. The data contain around 600,000 distinct CDR3 sequences, around half of them singletons. The material sequenced was blood. The receptors derive from a man aged 80 or over in good health.

The chain recombines TRBV5-1 with TRBJ1-5; D is unclear. There are 15 residues in the CDR3. Trimming left V 0 bases short and J 3 bases short, with 10 bases between. Germline V lookup: CDR1 SGHRS, CDR2 YFSETQ. This CDR3 is CASSLEGSPNQPQHF. For the CDR3, the DNA is TGCGCCAGCAGCTTGGAAGGCAGCCCCAATCAGCCCCAGCATTTT.

V gene TRBV7-2 combines with J gene TRBJ1-2, with 9 bases identical to TRBD1. The germline gives CDR1 SGHTA, CDR2 FQGNSA. V lost 3 bases to trimming and J lost 4 bases; unmatched junction nucleotides: 6. The CDR3 totals 15 residues. The CDR3 loop is CASSFTGTGSYGYTF. The DNA of the CDR3 is TGTGCCAGCAGCTTTACCGGGACAGGGTCCTATGGCTACACCTTC.

The V call is TRBV4-2, the J call TRBJ2-3; TRBD1 might be the D (5 bases). Germline CDR1 reads LGHNA; CDR2 reads YNFKEQ. This CDR3 contains 15 residues. The ends were cut back, 1 base at V and 1 base at J, with 9 bases in the middle. Here the CDR3 DNA reads TGTGCCAGCAGCCAAGCCCCACAGGGCACAGATACGCAGTATTTT. Its translation: CASSQAPQGTDTQYF.

This clonotype was counted a single time. The chain carries TRBV7-2 and TRBJ1-4; D is uncertain. This CDR3 spans 16 amino acids. Germline V gene data show CDR1 as SGHTA and CDR2 as FQGNSA. The V end lost 2 bases, the J end lost 8 bases, and 18 bases lay between the germline ends. The CDR3 reads CASSLNAGRVDEKLFF. The CDR3 DNA sequence: TGTGCCAGCAGCTTAAATGCGGGGAGGGTTGACGAAAAACTGTTTTTT.

The CDR3 coding sequence is TGTGCCAGCAGTTACTCCGTACAGGGGAAGATCGTGGGCGTACACAATGAGCAGTTCTTC. Protein: CASSYSVQGKIVGVHNEQFF. The chain links TRBV6-2 or TRBV6-3 to TRBJ2-1; 7 nucleotides agree with TRBD1. Germline values: CDR1 MNHEY, CDR2 SVGEGT. V lost 0 bases, J lost 5 bases, and 19 bases stayed unmatched. The CDR3 has 20 residues.

J is TRBJ2-1 and V is TRBV7-8; 8 bases line up with TRBD1. V shed 11 bases, J shed 7 bases, and the junction held 13 bases outside the gene matches. The germline V gene has CDR1 SGHVS and CDR2 FQNEAQ. This CDR3 contains 14 residues. The CDR3 loop is CASQNTGGRNEQFF. For the CDR3, the DNA is TGTGCCTCCCAGAATACAGGGGGGCGGAATGAGCAGTTCTTC.

Regarding this clonotype: A much larger clone lies one base from this, so it may be a read error. The CDR3 coding sequence is TGTGCCAGCAGCTACGCCCCCTCTGGGCTCAATGAGCAGTTCTTC. This gives the protein CASSYAPSGLNEQFF. The gene calls are TRBV6-6 and TRBJ2-1; no clear D. The germline gives CDR1 MNHNY, CDR2 SVGAGI (reference sequence). There are 15 residues in the CDR3. Trimming left V 6 bases short and J 6 bases short, with 18 bases between.

V gene TRBV6-2 or TRBV6-3 combines with J gene TRBJ1-5, with no clear D. Trimming shortened V by 0 bases and J by 1 base, and 10 bases separated the two germline ends. There are 16 residues in the CDR3. Germline V CDR1 and CDR2: MNHEY, SVGEGT. The CDR3 sequence: CASSYSYGKSNQPQHF. CDR3 DNA: TGTGCCAGCAGTTACTCTTACGGGAAGAGCAATCAGCCCCAGCATTTT.

This clonotype was observed many times. V gene TRBV4-1 combines with J gene TRBJ2-3; TRBD1 might be the D (5 bases). Trimming pared 1 base from V and 5 bases from J, leaving 7 bases between. The germline gives CDR1 MGHRA, CDR2 YSYEKL. The CDR3 loop spans 13 amino acids. CDR3 nucleotide sequence: TGCGCCAGCAGCCAAGGTCAGGGAGATACGCAGTATTTT. Its translation is CASSQGQGDTQYF.

The V call is TRBV30, the J call TRBJ1-4; a weak D match, TRBD1 (5 bases). Germline V CDR1 and CDR2: GTSNPN, SVGIG (reference sequence). Trimming took 3 bases from V and 9 from J, leaving 20 bases between them. The CDR3 consists of 15 residues. The CDR3 sequence is CAWSRRGHPWQKLFF. CDR3 DNA: TGTGCCTGGAGCCGCCGGGGCCACCCGTGGCAAAAACTGTTTTTT.